Below, one T cell receptor beta chain is given with its context. Generated by immunoSEQ multiplex PCR, the TCRdb table keeps only in-frame clones and is missing some. The sample lists 35,000 to 55,000 clones, less than 95% occurring once. The trim removed 5 bases at V and 4 bases at J, leaving 2 bases unmatched. Germline assignment: CDR1 SGHRS and CDR2 YFSETQ. The CDR3 is 14 amino acids. The sample originates from a study of control samples from healthy donors and cancer patients. The chain is built from TRBV5-1 and TRBJ2-1; 11 nucleotides line up with TRBD1. The sequence was collected from a middle-aged woman with head and neck cancer. The sequencing sample was made of PBMCs. The CDR3 coding sequence is TGCGCCAGCAGGGGGACAGGGGGGTACAATGAGCAGTTCTTC. It yields the protein CASRGTGGYNEQFF.